This entry lists 14 T cell receptor beta chains sequenced from one sample in a study of shared clonotypes between healthy human individuals. The repertoire was sequenced with immunoSEQ multiplex PCR; TCRdb's copy has only in-frame clones and lacks some. The sample lists 2,100,000 or so clones, about 94% occurring once. The material sequenced was naive CD4+ T cells sorted from blood. Indicated subset: CD45RA+ positively selected. Receptor source: a man aged 18 to 30 in good health.

The rearrangement links TRBV7-2 to TRBJ2-3, with no clear D. CDR1 is SGHTA and CDR2 is FQGNSA in the germline V gene. Between the trimmed V and J ends, which lost 5 bases and 4 bases, there was a span of 13 bases. The CDR3 is made up of 14 amino acids. The CDR3 loop reads CASSLGQAADTQYF. The CDR3 DNA sequence: TGTGCCAGCAGCCTAGGGCAGGCAGCAGATACGCAGTATTTT.

This chain links TRBV30 with TRBJ2-1; 10 bases fit TRBD2. The germline V gene encodes CDR1 GTSNPN and CDR2 SVGIG (reference sequence). CDR3 length: 16 amino acids. V shed 4 bases and J 1 base; nucleotides not matched to a gene: 7. CDR3 bases: TGTGCCTGGAAGGAAGCGGGAGGGAAGTCCTACAATGAGCAGTTCTTC. Translation: CAWKEAGGKSYNEQFF.

This chain links TRBV10-2 with TRBJ2-5, with 13 bases lining up with TRBD2. CDR3 length: 16 amino acids. With 3 bases clipped from V and 1 base from J, the junction kept 2 bases outside the gene matches. The germline V gene encodes CDR1 WSHSY and CDR2 SAAADI. The CDR3 region is CASSETSGGAQETQYF. CDR3 in DNA: TGCGCCAGCAGTGAAACTAGCGGGGGGGCCCAAGAGACCCAGTACTTC.

This sequence joins TRBV4-2 and TRBJ1-5; D is possibly TRBD1 (5 bases). Trimming stripped 1 base from V and 0 bases from J, with 13 bases between. There are 17 residues in the CDR3. CDR1 is LGHNA and CDR2 is YNFKEQ in the germline V gene. CDR3 region: CASSQVGRVDSNQPQHF. As DNA, the CDR3 is TGTGCCAGCAGCCAAGTAGGCAGGGTCGATAGCAATCAGCCCCAGCATTTT.

V is TRBV5-1 and J is TRBJ2-5, with D uncertain. Trimming left V 4 bases short and J 1 base short, with 17 bases between. This CDR3 is built from 16 residues. Germline CDR1 reads SGHRS; CDR2 reads YFSETQ. The CDR3 nucleotides read TGCGCCAGCAGCCTCCACTCTACAACACCCCAAGAGACCCAGTACTTC. Translation: CASSLHSTTPQETQYF.

The chain recombines TRBV6-4 with TRBJ2-3, with 7 bases that match TRBD1. CDR3 length: 15 amino acids. V gave up 6 bases and J gave up 4 bases; unmatched junction bases: 10. CDR1 MRHNA and CDR2 SNTAGT come from the germline V gene. CDR3 coding DNA: TGTGCCAGCAGCATACAGGGGTATGGTGCAGATACGCAGTATTTT. As protein: CASSIQGYGADTQYF.

The chain is built from TRBV27 and TRBJ1-3; D gene ambiguous. Germline values: CDR1 MNHEY, CDR2 SMNVEV (reference sequence). Deletions cut 5 bases from V and 0 bases from J, with 8 bases between. CDR3 size: 14 residues. The CDR3 coding sequence is TGTGCCAGCAGTGAGAGGCACTCTGGAAACACCATATATTTT. Protein product: CASSERHSGNTIYF.

The CDR3 reads CASGLVAGMEETQYF. Written as DNA, the CDR3 is TGTGCTAGTGGTTTGGTTGCGGGGATGGAAGAGACCCAGTACTTC. J is TRBJ2-5 and V is TRBV12-5, with D possibly matching TRBD2 (6 bases). Germline CDR1 and CDR2: LGHNT and FRNRAP. The V end was cut by 0 bases, the J end by 3 bases, with 11 bases between. This CDR3 comprises 15 residues. The full variable domain, in which reference TRBV12-5 and TRBJ2-5 provide the parts outside the CDR3, is DARVTQTPRHKVTEMGQEVTMRCQPILGHNTVFWYRQTMMQGLELLAYFRNRAPLDDSGMPKDRFSAEMPDATLATLKIQPSEPRDSAVYFCASGLVAGMEETQYFGPGTRLLVL.

The chain carries TRBV30 and TRBJ1-6; a weak D match, TRBD1 (5 bases). The germline V gene has CDR1 GTSNPN and CDR2 SVGIG (reference sequence). V was trimmed by 4 bases and J by 0 bases, leaving 7 bases between them. This CDR3 is built from 14 residues. The CDR3 spells CAWMGGSYNSPLHF. The CDR3 nucleotides read TGTGCCTGGATGGGGGGCTCCTATAATTCACCCCTCCACTTT.

This clone was seen a few times. This chain connects TRBV6-5 to TRBJ2-2; D uncertain. CDR1 and CDR2 from the germline V gene are MNHEY and SVGAGI. The CDR3 loop spans 15 amino acids. V lost 2 bases and J lost 0, with 7 bases in between. This CDR3 reads CASSYHPTNTGELFF. CDR3 in DNA: TGTGCCAGCAGTTACCACCCGACGAACACCGGGGAGCTGTTTTTT.

The chain has TRBV2 and TRBJ2-3; TRBD2 matches 10 bases. The ends lost 7 bases at V and 1 base at J; junction bases unmatched: 5. The V gene's germline CDR1 is SNHLY and CDR2 FYNNEI. This CDR3 contains 15 residues. DNA for the CDR3: TGTGCCAGCATTCAAACTAGCGGGGGCACAGATACGCAGTATTTT. It codes for CASIQTSGGTDTQYF.

The rearrangement links TRBV6-1 to TRBJ2-7, with D tentatively TRBD1 (6 bases). Trimming removed 4 bases from V and 1 base from J, with 14 bases in between. Germline V gene sequence: CDR1 MNHNS, CDR2 SASEGT. CDR3 length: 15 amino acids. The CDR3 loop is CASSAQGIASYEQYF. CDR3 DNA: TGTGCCAGCAGTGCACAGGGAATCGCATCCTACGAGCAGTACTTC.

The rearrangement uses TRBV7-9 and TRBJ1-2; D call uncertain. The CDR3 contains 14 residues. Germline-derived CDR1 and CDR2 are SEHNR and FQNEAQ (reference sequence). V lost 5 bases, J lost 7 bases, and 17 bases lay in between. The CDR3 loop reads CASSQYEGSPGYTF. CDR3 DNA: TGTGCCAGCAGCCAATATGAGGGTTCGCCTGGCTACACCTTC.

In the case of this clone: Distinct nucleotide sequences in the sample also encode this CDR3. This chain uses TRBV11-2 with TRBJ1-2; TRBD1 matches at 8 bases. Germline V gives CDR1 SGHAT, CDR2 FQNNGV. Trimming at V came to 1 base and at J to 5 bases, leaving 3 bases not matched to a gene. The CDR3 spans 14 residues. The CDR3 sequence is CASSLAGTGYGYTF. CDR3 nucleotide sequence: TGTGCCAGCAGCTTAGCCGGGACAGGATATGGCTACACCTTC.